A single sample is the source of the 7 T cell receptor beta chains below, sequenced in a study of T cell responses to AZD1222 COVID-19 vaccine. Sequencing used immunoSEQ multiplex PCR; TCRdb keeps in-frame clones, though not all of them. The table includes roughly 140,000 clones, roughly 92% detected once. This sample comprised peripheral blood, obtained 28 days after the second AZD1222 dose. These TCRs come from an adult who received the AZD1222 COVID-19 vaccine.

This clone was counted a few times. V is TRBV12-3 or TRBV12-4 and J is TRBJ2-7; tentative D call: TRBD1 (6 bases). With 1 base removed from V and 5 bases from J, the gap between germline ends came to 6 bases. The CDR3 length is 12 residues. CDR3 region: CASSLGGHEQYV. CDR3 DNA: TGTGCCAGCAGTTTAGGGGGGCACGAGCAGTACGTC.

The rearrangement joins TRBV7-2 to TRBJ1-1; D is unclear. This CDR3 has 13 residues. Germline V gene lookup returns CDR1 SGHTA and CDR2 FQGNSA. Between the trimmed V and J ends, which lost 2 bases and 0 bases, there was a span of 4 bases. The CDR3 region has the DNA TGTGCCAGCAGCTTATTTGTGAACACTGAAGCTTTCTTT. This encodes CASSLFVNTEAFF. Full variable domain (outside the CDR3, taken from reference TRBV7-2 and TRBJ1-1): GAGVSQSPSNKVTEKGKDVELRCDPISGHTALYWYRQSLGQGLEFLIYFQGNSAPDKSGLPSDRFSAERTGGSVSTLTIQRTQQEDSAVYLCASSLFVNTEAFFGQGTRLTVV.

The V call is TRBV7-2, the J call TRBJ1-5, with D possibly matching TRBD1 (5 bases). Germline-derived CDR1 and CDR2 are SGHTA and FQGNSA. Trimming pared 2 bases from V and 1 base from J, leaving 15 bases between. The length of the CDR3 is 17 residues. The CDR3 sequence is CASSLMGGSGSNQPQHF. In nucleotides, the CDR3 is TGTGCCAGCAGCTTAATGGGGGGGTCGGGGAGCAATCAGCCCCAGCATTTT.

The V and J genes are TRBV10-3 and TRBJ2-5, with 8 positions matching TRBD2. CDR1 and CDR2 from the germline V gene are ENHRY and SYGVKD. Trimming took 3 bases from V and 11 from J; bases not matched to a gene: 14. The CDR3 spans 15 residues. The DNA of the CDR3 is TGTGCCATCAGTGATCGAAAAGGGTTAGCGGGACGGCAGTACTTC. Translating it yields CAISDRKGLAGRQYF.

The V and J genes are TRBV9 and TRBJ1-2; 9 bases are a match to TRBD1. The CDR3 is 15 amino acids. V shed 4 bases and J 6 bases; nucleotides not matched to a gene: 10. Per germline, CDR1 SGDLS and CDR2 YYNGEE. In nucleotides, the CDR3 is TGTGCCAGCAGCATAACAGGGGGCGCAGGCAATGGCTACACCTTC. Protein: CASSITGGAGNGYTF.

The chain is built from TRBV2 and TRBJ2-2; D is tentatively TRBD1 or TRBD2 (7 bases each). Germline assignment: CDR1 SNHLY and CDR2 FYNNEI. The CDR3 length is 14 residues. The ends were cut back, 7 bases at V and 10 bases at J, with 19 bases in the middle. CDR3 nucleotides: TGTGCCAGCACCGTCAGGGGGGGGAGGGAGGAGCTGTTTTTT. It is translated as CASTVRGGREELFF.

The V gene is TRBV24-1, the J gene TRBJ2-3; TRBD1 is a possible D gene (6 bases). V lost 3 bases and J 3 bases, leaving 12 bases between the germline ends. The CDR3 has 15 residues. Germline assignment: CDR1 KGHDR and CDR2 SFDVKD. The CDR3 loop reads CATSDPKTGTDTQYF. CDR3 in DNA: TGTGCCACCAGTGATCCGAAAACAGGGACAGATACGCAGTATTTT.